This T cell receptor beta chain originates from a study of T-cell reconstitution after alpha-beta-depleted transplantation in children. Study results and caveats: Where alpha-beta T cells came from about two months after transplant was reportedly several hundred expanded graft clones.

CDR1 is MNHEY, CDR2 SMNVEV, per germline (reference sequence). The CDR3 sequence is 17 residues long. Deletions cut 4 bases from V and 4 bases from J, with 22 bases between. Using unique molecular identifiers, the investigators prepared the TCRbeta library. TCRdb itself ran the PCR reads through MiXCR, one entry per CDR3 protein. The table includes about 420,000 distinct CDR3 sequences, about a sixth detected once. This clonotype was seen only a few times. Antigen specificity is unknown. This TCR was sampled from a boy in the first two years of life who had a stem cell transplant for Wiskott-Aldrich syndrome, so the T cells may come from the graft donor. This chain uses TRBV27 with TRBJ2-5; tentative D call: TRBD1 (5 bases). The sample consisted of PBMCs, mostly from graft donor cells, taken 360 days after TCRalphabeta/CD19-depleted stem cell transplant. The CDR3 loop reads CASSSILSQGRRETQYF. DNA for the CDR3: TGTGCCAGCAGTTCTATCCTCAGCCAGGGTAGGAGAGAGACCCAGTACTTC.